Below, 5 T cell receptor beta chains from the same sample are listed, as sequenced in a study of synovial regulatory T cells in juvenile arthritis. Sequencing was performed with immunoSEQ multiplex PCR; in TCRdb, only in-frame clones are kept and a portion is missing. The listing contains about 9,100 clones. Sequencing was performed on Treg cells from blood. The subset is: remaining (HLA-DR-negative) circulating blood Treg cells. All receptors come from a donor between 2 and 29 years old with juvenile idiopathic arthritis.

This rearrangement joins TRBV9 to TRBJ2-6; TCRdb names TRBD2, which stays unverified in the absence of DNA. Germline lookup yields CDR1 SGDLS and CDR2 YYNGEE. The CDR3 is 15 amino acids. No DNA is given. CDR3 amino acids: CASSARLVGANVLTF.

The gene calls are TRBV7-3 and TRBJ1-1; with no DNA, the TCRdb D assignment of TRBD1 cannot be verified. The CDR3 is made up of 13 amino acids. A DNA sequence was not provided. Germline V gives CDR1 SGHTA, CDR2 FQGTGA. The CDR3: CASSLTGGTEAFF. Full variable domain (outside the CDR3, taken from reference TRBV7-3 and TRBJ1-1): GAGVSQTPSNKVTEKGKYVELRCDPISGHTALYWYRQSLGQGPEFLIYFQGTGAADDSGLPNDRFFAVRPEGSVSTLKIQRTERGDSAVYLCASSLTGGTEAFFGQGTRLTVV.

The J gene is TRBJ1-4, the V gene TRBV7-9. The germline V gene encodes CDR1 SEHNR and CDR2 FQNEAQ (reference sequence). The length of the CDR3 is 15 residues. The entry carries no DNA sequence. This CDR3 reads CASTHPGGLGEKLFF.

CDR3 protein: CASTWEGDPNYGYTF. The rearrangement joins TRBV19 to TRBJ1-2. The germline V gene encodes CDR1 LNHDA and CDR2 SQIVND (reference sequence). CDR3 length: 15 amino acids. DNA was not recorded.

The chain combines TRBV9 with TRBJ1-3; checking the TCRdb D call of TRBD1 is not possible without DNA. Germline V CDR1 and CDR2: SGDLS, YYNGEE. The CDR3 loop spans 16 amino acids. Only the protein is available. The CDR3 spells CASSVGDRVLGNTIYF.